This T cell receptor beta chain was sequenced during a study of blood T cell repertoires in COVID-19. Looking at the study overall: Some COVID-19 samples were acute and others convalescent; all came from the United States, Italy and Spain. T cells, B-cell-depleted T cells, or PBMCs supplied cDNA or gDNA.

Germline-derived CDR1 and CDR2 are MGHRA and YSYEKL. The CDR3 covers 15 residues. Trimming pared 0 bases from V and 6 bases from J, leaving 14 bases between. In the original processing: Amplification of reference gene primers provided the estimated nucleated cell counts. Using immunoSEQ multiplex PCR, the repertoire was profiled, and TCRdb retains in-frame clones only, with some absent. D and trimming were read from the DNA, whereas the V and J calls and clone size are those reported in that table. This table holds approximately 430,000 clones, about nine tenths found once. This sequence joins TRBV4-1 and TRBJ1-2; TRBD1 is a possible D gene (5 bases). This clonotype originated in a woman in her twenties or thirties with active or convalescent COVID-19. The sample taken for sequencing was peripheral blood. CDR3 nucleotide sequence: TGCGCCAGCAGCCAAGATCCTGGCAGGGCGGATGGCTACACCTTC. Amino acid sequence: CASSQDPGRADGYTF.